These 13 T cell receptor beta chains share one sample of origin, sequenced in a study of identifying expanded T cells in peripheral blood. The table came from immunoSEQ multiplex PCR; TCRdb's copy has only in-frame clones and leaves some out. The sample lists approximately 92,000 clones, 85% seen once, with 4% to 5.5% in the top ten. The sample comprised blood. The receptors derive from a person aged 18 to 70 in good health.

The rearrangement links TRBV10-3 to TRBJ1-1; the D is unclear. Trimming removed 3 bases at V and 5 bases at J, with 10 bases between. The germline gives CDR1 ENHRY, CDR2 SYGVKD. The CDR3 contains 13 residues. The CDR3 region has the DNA TGTGCCATCAGTGATAAGACGAGGACTGAAGCTTTCTTT. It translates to CAISDKTRTEAFF.

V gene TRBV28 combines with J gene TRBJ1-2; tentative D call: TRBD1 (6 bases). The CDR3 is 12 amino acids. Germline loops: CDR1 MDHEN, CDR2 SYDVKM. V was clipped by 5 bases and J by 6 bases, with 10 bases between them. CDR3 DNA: TGTGCCAGCAGTGAGGGGGACAATGGCTACACCTTC. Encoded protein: CASSEGDNGYTF.

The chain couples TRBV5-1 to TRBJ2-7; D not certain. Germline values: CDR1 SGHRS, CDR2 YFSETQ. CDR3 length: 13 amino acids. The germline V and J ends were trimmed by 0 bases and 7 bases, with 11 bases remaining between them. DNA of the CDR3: TGCGCCAGCAGCTTGGACTCCCCGAGGGAGCAGTACTTC. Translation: CASSLDSPREQYF.

The CDR3 loop is CASSGQGANSYEQYF. The CDR3 bases are TGTGCCAGCAGCGGACAGGGGGCGAACTCCTACGAGCAGTACTTC. The gene calls are TRBV6-1 and TRBJ2-7; 11 bases align to TRBD1. Trimming cost V 6 bases and J 0 bases; bases outside gene matches: 4. This CDR3 is built from 15 residues. The germline V gene has CDR1 MNHNS and CDR2 SASEGT.

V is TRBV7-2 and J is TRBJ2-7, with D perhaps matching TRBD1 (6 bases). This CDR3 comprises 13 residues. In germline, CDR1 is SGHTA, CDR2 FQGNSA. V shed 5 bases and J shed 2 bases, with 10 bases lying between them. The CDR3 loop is CASSPGQTYEQYF. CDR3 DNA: TGTGCCAGCAGCCCTGGACAGACCTACGAGCAGTACTTC. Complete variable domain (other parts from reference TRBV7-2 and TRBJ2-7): GAGVSQSPSNKVTEKGKDVELRCDPISGHTALYWYRQSLGQGLEFLIYFQGNSAPDKSGLPSDRFSAERTGGSVSTLTIQRTQQEDSAVYLCASSPGQTYEQYFGPGTRLTVT.

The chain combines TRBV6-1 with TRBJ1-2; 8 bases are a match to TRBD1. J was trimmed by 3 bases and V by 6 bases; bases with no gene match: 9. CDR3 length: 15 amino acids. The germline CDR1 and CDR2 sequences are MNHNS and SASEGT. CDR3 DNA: TGTGCCAGCAGAGCCGCGGACAGGGAGCACTATGGCTACACCTTC. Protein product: CASRAADREHYGYTF.

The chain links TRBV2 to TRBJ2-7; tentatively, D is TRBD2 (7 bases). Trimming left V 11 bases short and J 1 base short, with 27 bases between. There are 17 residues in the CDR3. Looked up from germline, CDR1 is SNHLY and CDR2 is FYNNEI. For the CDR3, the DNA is TGTGCCGCACTAAGTGGATGGGGGGGCCTGCCTTCCTACGAGCAGTACTTC. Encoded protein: CAALSGWGGLPSYEQYF.

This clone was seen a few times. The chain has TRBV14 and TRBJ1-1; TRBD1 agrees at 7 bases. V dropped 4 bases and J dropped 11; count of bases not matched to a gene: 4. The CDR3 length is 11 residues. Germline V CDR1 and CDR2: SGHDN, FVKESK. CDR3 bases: TGTGCCAGCAGCCTACAGGGGAAGGCTTTCTTT. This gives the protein CASSLQGKAFF.

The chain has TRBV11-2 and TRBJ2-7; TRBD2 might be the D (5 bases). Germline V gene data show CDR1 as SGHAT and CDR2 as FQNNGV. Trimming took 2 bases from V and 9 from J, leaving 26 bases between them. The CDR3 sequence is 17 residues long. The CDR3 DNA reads TGTGCCAGCAGCTTAAATCCGGGGAATCCTATAAGCTCTGGGCAGTACTTC. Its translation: CASSLNPGNPISSGQYF.

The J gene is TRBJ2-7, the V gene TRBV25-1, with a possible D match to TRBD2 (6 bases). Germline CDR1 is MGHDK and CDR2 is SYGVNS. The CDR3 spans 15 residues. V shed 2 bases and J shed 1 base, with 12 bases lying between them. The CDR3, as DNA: TGTGCCAGCAGTGAAGCGGGACCCGGGTCCTACGAGCAGTACTTC. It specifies CASSEAGPGSYEQYF.

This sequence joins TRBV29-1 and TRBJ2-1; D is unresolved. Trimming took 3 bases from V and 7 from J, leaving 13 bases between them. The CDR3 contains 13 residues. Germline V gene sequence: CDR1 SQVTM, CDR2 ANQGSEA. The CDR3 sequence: CSVENPLGNEQFF. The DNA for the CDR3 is TGCAGCGTTGAGAACCCTCTGGGGAATGAGCAGTTCTTC.

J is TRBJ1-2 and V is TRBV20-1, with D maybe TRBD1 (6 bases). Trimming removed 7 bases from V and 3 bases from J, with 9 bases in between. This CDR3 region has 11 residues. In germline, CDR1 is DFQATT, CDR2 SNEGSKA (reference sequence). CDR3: CSVQGYYGYTF. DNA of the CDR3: TGCAGTGTCCAGGGGTACTATGGCTACACCTTC.

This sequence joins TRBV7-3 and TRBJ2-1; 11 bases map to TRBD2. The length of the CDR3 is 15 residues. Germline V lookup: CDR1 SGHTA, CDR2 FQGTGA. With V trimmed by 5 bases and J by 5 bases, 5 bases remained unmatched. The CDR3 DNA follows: TGTGCCAGCAGCGTGACTAGCGGGGCCCACAATGAGCAGTTCTTC. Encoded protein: CASSVTSGAHNEQFF.